The 25 T cell receptor beta chains reported below all come from one sample, sequenced in a study of cytomegalovirus exposure and HLA in healthy donors. PCR involved 60 Vbeta and 13 Jbeta primers. The method was immunoSEQ multiplex PCR; TCRdb's version includes in-frame clones alone and lacks a portion of them. The sample shows roughly 130,000 clones, over 60% of them seen only once. Input material: PBMCs. These receptors originate from a male donor in good health and CMV-seropositive.

This clone was observed a handful of times. The rearrangement joins TRBV18 to TRBJ1-2, with D perhaps matching TRBD1 (5 bases). Germline V gene lookup returns CDR1 KGHSH and CDR2 LQKENI. This CDR3 is built from 15 residues. V lost 3 bases to trimming and J lost 1 base, with 12 bases between them. The CDR3: CASSPSIDSNYGYTF. CDR3 nucleotides: TGTGCCAGCTCACCGTCCATAGACAGTAACTATGGCTACACCTTC.

The rearrangement uses TRBV19 and TRBJ2-1, with TRBD2 matching 9 bases. This CDR3 comprises 16 residues. Trimming removed 3 bases from V and 3 bases from J; junction bases left unmatched: 6. Per germline, CDR1 LNHDA and CDR2 SQIVND (reference sequence). The DNA for the CDR3 is TGTGCCAGTAGTATGGGTGGCGGGAGGGTCTACAATGAGCAGTTCTTC. Its protein product is CASSMGGGRVYNEQFF.

This chain links TRBV2 with TRBJ2-1, with 14 bases matching TRBD2. The germline V gene has CDR1 SNHLY and CDR2 FYNNEI. Germline trimming cut 4 bases from V and 8 bases from J; bases unmatched to any gene: 7. This CDR3 has 16 amino acids. The CDR3 DNA sequence: TGTGCCAGCAGTGGACTAGCGGGGGGGGCTGGCGATGAGCAGTTCTTC. Protein: CASSGLAGGAGDEQFF.

The chain combines TRBV5-1 with TRBJ2-2, with 10 bases lining up with TRBD1. Germline V lookup: CDR1 SGHRS, CDR2 YFSETQ. This CDR3 has 16 residues. V trimming: 4 bases; J trimming: 4 bases; junction bases outside the gene matches: 7. The CDR3 reads CASSDDRGRVTGELFF. In DNA form, the CDR3 reads TGCGCCAGCAGCGATGACAGGGGGCGCGTCACCGGGGAGCTGTTTTTT.

The V and J genes are TRBV27 and TRBJ1-5; 9 bases align to TRBD1. The CDR3 covers 18 residues. The V gene end was trimmed by 8 bases and the J gene end by 3 bases; junction bases not matched to a gene: 17. CDR1 and CDR2 from the germline V gene are MNHEY and SMNVEV (reference sequence). This CDR3 is CASRKSTGGRDFNQPQHF. The CDR3 nucleotides are TGTGCCAGCCGAAAATCAACAGGGGGCAGAGATTTCAATCAGCCCCAGCATTTT.

The chain employs TRBV9 and TRBJ2-7; D is unclear. The length of the CDR3 is 16 residues. Trimming pared 4 bases from V and 4 bases from J, leaving 21 bases between. Germline values: CDR1 SGDLS, CDR2 YYNGEE. CDR3 region: CASSLSPISLEYEQYF. In DNA form, the CDR3 reads TGTGCCAGCAGCCTCTCTCCGATTTCGCTGGAGTACGAGCAGTACTTC.

This clone appeared once. V and J are TRBV27 and TRBJ2-2; perhaps TRBD2 as D (5 bases). V lost 6 bases, J lost 8 bases, and 7 bases lay in between. This CDR3 has 11 amino acids. Germline CDR1 is MNHEY and CDR2 is SMNVEV (reference sequence). The CDR3 nucleotides are TGTGCCAGCAGAACTAGGGGGGAGCTGTTTTTT. It is translated as CASRTRGELFF.

The genes are TRBV2 and TRBJ2-7; a possible D gene is TRBD1 (6 bases). Germline loops: CDR1 SNHLY, CDR2 FYNNEI. The CDR3 has 14 residues. Trimming stripped 5 bases from V and 2 bases from J, with 13 bases between. The CDR3 sequence: CASSQEQGPYEQYF. The CDR3 coding sequence is TGTGCCAGCAGTCAAGAACAGGGCCCCTACGAGCAGTACTTC.

The chain employs TRBV28 and TRBJ2-3; 7 bases fit TRBD2. The length of the CDR3 is 16 residues. V shed 5 bases, J shed 3 bases, and the junction held 11 bases outside the gene matches. Germline CDR1 MDHEN, CDR2 SYDVKM. In DNA, the CDR3 is TGTGCCAGCAGTGAGGTGACTAGCACCACGACAGATACGCAGTATTTT. Translation: CASSEVTSTTTDTQYF.

The chain joins TRBV2 to TRBJ2-7; 8 bases match TRBD2. CDR3 length: 15 amino acids. The germline CDR1 and CDR2 sequences are SNHLY and FYNNEI. V lost 2 bases and J lost 3; bases outside the gene matches: 6. This CDR3 is CASSERAGARYEQYF. CDR3 DNA sequence: TGTGCCAGCAGTGAACGAGCGGGAGCGCGCTACGAGCAGTACTTC. The full variable domain, in which reference TRBV2 and TRBJ2-7 provide the parts outside the CDR3, is EPEVTQTPSHQVTQMGQEVILRCVPISNHLYFYWYRQILGQKVEFLVSFYNNEISEKSEIFDDQFSVERPDGSNFTLKIRSTKLEDSAMYFCASSERAGARYEQYFGPGTRLTVT.

The chain couples TRBV13 to TRBJ2-6, with D possibly being TRBD2 (6 bases). The CDR3 has 17 residues. Germline values: CDR1 PRHDT, CDR2 FYEKMQ (reference sequence). V was trimmed by 0 bases and J by 0 bases, leaving 9 bases between them. The CDR3 DNA follows: TGTGCCAGCAGCTTAGGGGGACTTCGCTCTGGGGCCAACGTCCTGACTTTC. This sequence encodes CASSLGGLRSGANVLTF.

This clone showed up just a few times. V usage is TRBV29-1 and J usage is TRBJ2-7; 8 bases agree with TRBD1. The CDR3 is made up of 14 amino acids. Per germline, CDR1 SQVTM and CDR2 ANQGSEA. J gave up 1 base and V 5 bases, and 7 bases lay outside the gene matches. For the CDR3, the DNA is TGCAGCGTTCTCGGGACAGGTGATTCCTACGAGCAGTACTTC. It codes for CSVLGTGDSYEQYF.

The V and J genes are TRBV7-2 and TRBJ1-1; no definite D call. Per germline, CDR1 SGHTA and CDR2 FQGNSA. This CDR3 region has 13 residues. V was trimmed by 1 base and J by 5 bases, leaving 8 bases between them. CDR3 loop: CASSLDRETEAFF. The CDR3 DNA follows: TGTGCCAGCAGCTTAGATCGAGAGACTGAAGCTTTCTTT.

The rearrangement links TRBV27 to TRBJ1-2; 7 nucleotides match TRBD1. This CDR3 region has 13 residues. CDR1 and CDR2 from the germline V gene are MNHEY and SMNVEV (reference sequence). V trimming: 2 bases; J trimming: 6 bases; junction bases outside the gene matches: 3. Here the CDR3 reads CASSLIGGDGYTF. In nucleotides, the CDR3 is TGTGCCAGCAGTTTAATAGGGGGCGATGGCTACACCTTC.

This rearrangement joins TRBV6-1 to TRBJ2-7; D might be TRBD2 (5 bases). CDR1 MNHNS and CDR2 SASEGT come from the germline V gene. This CDR3 is 14 amino acids long. V gave up 0 bases and J gave up 3 bases, with 9 bases separating them. The CDR3: CASSEASGSYEQYF. The DNA for the CDR3 is TGTGCCAGCAGTGAAGCCAGCGGAAGCTACGAGCAGTACTTC.

This clone was seen once. The CDR3 nucleotides read TGTGCCAGCAGCCCGGGAGGAGGACCGACCTACGAGCAGTACTTC. It encodes CASSPGGGPTYEQYF. J is TRBJ2-7 and V is TRBV2; 7 positions agree with TRBD2. Germline V gene sequence: CDR1 SNHLY, CDR2 FYNNEI. The J segment lost 2 bases and the V segment lost 6 bases, leaving 10 bases of the junction unmatched. This CDR3 region has 15 residues.

This chain connects TRBV12-5 to TRBJ2-4; tentatively, D is TRBD2 (7 bases). V lost 0 bases and J 2 bases, leaving 14 bases between the germline ends. CDR1 is LGHNT, CDR2 FRNRAP, per germline. The length of the CDR3 is 17 residues. The CDR3 protein is CASGLVLGGQTKNIQYF. The CDR3 DNA reads TGTGCTAGTGGTTTGGTACTGGGGGGGCAAACCAAAAACATTCAGTACTTC.

This sequence joins TRBV9 and TRBJ1-2; TRBD1 might be the D (6 bases). V lost 2 bases, J lost 6 bases, and 17 bases lay in between. The CDR3 is 15 amino acids. Germline values: CDR1 SGDLS, CDR2 YYNGEE. This chain's CDR3 is CASSVDHGQNHGYTF. CDR3 sequence (DNA): TGTGCCAGCAGCGTCGATCATGGACAGAATCATGGCTACACCTTC.

V is TRBV28 and J is TRBJ1-2; D may be TRBD1 (6 bases). The germline gives CDR1 MDHEN, CDR2 SYDVKM. This CDR3 region has 13 residues. Trimming cost V 2 bases and J 4 bases, with 8 bases left between them. CDR3 DNA sequence: TGTGCCAGCAGTTTACAGGGGCTCTATGGCTACACCTTC. Translating it yields CASSLQGLYGYTF.

The chain has TRBV10-3 and TRBJ2-5; 8 positions agree with TRBD1. CDR1 and CDR2 from the germline V gene are ENHRY and SYGVKD. The CDR3 sequence is 15 residues long. The junction had 9 bases not matched to a gene; V was cut back by 6 bases and J by 3 bases. CDR3 residues: CAIRPGTGAKETQYF. The CDR3 bases are TGTGCCATCAGACCCGGGACAGGAGCCAAAGAGACCCAGTACTTC.

This chain joins TRBV7-3 and TRBJ2-2; TRBD1 matches at 7 bases. The germline V gene encodes CDR1 SGHTA and CDR2 FQGTGA. This CDR3 spans 13 amino acids. The ends lost 4 bases at V and 8 bases at J; junction bases unmatched: 4. The CDR3 nucleotides read TGTGCCAGCAGCTCGACAGGGCGAGGGGAGCTGTTTTTT. It is translated as CASSSTGRGELFF.

The V gene is TRBV27, the J gene TRBJ2-5; 7 bases align to TRBD1. Looked up from germline, CDR1 is MNHEY and CDR2 is SMNVEV (reference sequence). This CDR3 region has 18 residues. V shed 3 bases and J 1 base; nucleotides not matched to a gene: 14. The CDR3, as DNA: TGTGCCAGCAGTTTGGTGGGTTGGTCCGACAGGGCCCAAGAGACCCAGTACTTC. This codes for CASSLVGWSDRAQETQYF.

The count of this clone is one. The chain recombines TRBV4-1 with TRBJ1-1; the D gene is possibly TRBD1 (6 bases). The CDR3 has 15 amino acids. Trimming removed 3 bases from V and 5 bases from J, with 16 bases in between. Germline V lookup: CDR1 MGHRA, CDR2 YSYEKL. This CDR3 is CASSHLGGRRTEAFF. In DNA, the CDR3 is TGCGCCAGCAGCCATCTCGGGGGGCGGAGGACTGAAGCTTTCTTT.

In this sample, this clone turned up a few times. The chain joins TRBV19 to TRBJ2-2; 7 positions match TRBD1. Per the germline V gene, CDR1 is LNHDA and CDR2 is SQIVND (reference sequence). The CDR3 extends over 14 amino acids. V was clipped by 7 bases and J by 1 base; unmatched bases: 3. The CDR3 protein is CASTWTGNTGELFF. The CDR3 coding sequence is TGTGCCAGTACCTGGACAGGGAACACCGGGGAGCTGTTTTTT.

Written as DNA, the CDR3 is TGTGCCAGCAGTGACCTTGACAGCTACAATGAGCAGTTCTTC. Its protein product is CASSDLDSYNEQFF. The chain uses TRBV27 and TRBJ2-1; weak D call: TRBD1 (5 bases). Germline V gene lookup returns CDR1 MNHEY and CDR2 SMNVEV (reference sequence). The CDR3 is made up of 14 amino acids. Between the trimmed V and J ends, which lost 5 bases and 3 bases, there was a span of 11 bases.